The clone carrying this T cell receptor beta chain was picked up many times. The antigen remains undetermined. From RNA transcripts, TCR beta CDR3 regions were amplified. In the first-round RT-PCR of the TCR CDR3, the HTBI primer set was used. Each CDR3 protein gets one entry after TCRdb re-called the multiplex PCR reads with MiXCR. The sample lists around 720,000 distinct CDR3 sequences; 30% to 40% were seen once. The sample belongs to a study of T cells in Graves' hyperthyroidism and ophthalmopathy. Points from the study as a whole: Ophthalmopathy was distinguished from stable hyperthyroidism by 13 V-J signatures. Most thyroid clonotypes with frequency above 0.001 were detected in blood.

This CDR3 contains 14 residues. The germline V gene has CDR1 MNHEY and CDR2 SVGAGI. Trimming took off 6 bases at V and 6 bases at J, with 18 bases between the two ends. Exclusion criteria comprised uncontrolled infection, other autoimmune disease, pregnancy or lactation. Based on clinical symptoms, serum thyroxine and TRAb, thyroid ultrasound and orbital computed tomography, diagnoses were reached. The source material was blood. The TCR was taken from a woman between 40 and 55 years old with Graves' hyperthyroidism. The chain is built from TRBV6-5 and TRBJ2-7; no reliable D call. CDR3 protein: CASRSLGSVAEQYF. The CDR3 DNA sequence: TGTGCCAGCAGGAGCTTAGGGTCGGTCGCCGAGCAGTACTTC.